Below are 20 T cell receptor beta chains sequenced from a single sample in a study of blood T cell repertoires in COVID-19. TCRdb's table, derived via immunoSEQ multiplex PCR, lists solely in-frame clones and lacks some. The table shows under 50,000 clones, with more than 85% occurring only once. The sample comprised peripheral blood. The source is a man aged 55 to 69 with COVID-19, enrolled during active disease.

The chain links TRBV6-5 to TRBJ2-4; D is perhaps TRBD2 (5 bases). V was pared by 2 bases and J by 9 bases, with 11 bases between. The germline V gene has CDR1 MNHEY and CDR2 SVGAGI. This CDR3 comprises 13 residues. In nucleotides, the CDR3 is TGTGCCAGCAGTTACGAGGGCTCAGGCATTCAGTACTTC. Protein: CASSYEGSGIQYF.

The V call is TRBV19, the J call TRBJ2-7; TRBD2 might be the D (6 bases). The CDR3 sequence is 14 residues long. V lost 2 bases to trimming and J lost 2 bases, with 10 bases between them. CDR1 and CDR2 (germline): LNHDA, SQIVND (reference sequence). The CDR3: CASSIQGGTYEQYF. The CDR3 bases are TGTGCCAGTAGTATACAGGGAGGTACCTACGAGCAGTACTTC. Supplemented by reference TRBV19 and TRBJ2-7, the full variable domain reads DGGITQSPKYLFRKEGQNVTLSCEQNLNHDAMYWYRQDPGQGLRLIYYSQIVNDFQKGDIAEGYSVSREKKESFPLTVTSAQKNPTAFYLCASSIQGGTYEQYFGPGTRLTVT.

The chain combines TRBV28 with TRBJ1-2; the D gene is possibly TRBD1 (5 bases). This CDR3 spans 15 amino acids. The V gene lost 7 bases and the J gene lost 4 bases, with 19 bases spanning the gap. Germline lookup yields CDR1 MDHEN and CDR2 SYDVKM. This chain's CDR3 is CASTRGGRVRYGYTF. CDR3 coding DNA: TGTGCCAGCACTAGGGGTGGCAGGGTCCGCTATGGCTACACCTTC.

The V gene is TRBV6-5, the J gene TRBJ2-6; D remains ambiguous. The CDR3 loop spans 13 amino acids. The germline gives CDR1 MNHEY, CDR2 SVGAGI. Trimming left V 5 bases short and J 0 bases short, with 2 bases between. CDR3 in amino acids: CASSRSGANVLTF. CDR3 bases: TGTGCCAGCAGTCGCTCTGGGGCCAACGTCCTGACTTTC.

This clone was picked up one time. One end of the junction fails to match germline, which may point to a read error. This chain links TRBV12-3 or TRBV12-4 with TRBJ2-5, with 7 nucleotides matching TRBD1. The CDR3 sequence is 12 residues long. The CDR3 DNA reads as TGTGCCAGCAGTTTAGCGCACTTGGGACAGAACTTC. This codes for CASSLAHLGQNF.

The V gene is TRBV6-5, the J gene TRBJ1-1; D possibly corresponds to TRBD1 (6 bases). The length of the CDR3 is 14 residues. The V end was cut by 3 bases, the J end by 6 bases, with 14 bases between. The germline CDR1 and CDR2 sequences are MNHEY and SVGAGI. The DNA of the CDR3 is TGTGCCAGCAGTTATTCTGGGGGACATCCTGAAGCTTTCTTT. It yields the protein CASSYSGGHPEAFF.

The chain couples TRBV6-5 to TRBJ2-7; the match to TRBD2 covers 8 bases. Germline V gene sequence: CDR1 MNHEY, CDR2 SVGAGI. This CDR3 has 14 amino acids. The V segment lost 7 bases and the J segment 2 bases; nucleotides outside the gene matches: 7. The CDR3 is CASIRTGGAYEQYF. DNA of the CDR3: TGTGCCAGCATCCGGACGGGGGGGGCCTACGAGCAGTACTTC.

The chain combines TRBV28 with TRBJ1-1; possible D gene TRBD1, 6 bases. V lost 5 bases and J 2 bases, leaving 18 bases between the germline ends. There are 16 residues in the CDR3. CDR1 is MDHEN and CDR2 is SYDVKM in the germline V gene. The CDR3 sequence is CASSRDWRGANTEAFF. The CDR3 DNA reads as TGTGCCAGCAGTCGCGATTGGCGGGGGGCCAACACTGAAGCTTTCTTT.

V and J are TRBV10-3 and TRBJ1-3, with 12 bases aligning to TRBD1. In germline, CDR1 is ENHRY, CDR2 SYGVKD. This CDR3 region has 15 residues. The ends lost 6 bases at V and 4 bases at J; junction bases unmatched: 4. CDR3 in DNA: TGTGCCATCAGGGGGACAGGGGGCTTCGGAAACACCATATATTTT. This codes for CAIRGTGGFGNTIYF.

This sequence joins TRBV27 and TRBJ2-1; 11 bases map to TRBD2. Germline CDR1 is MNHEY and CDR2 is SMNVEV (reference sequence). The CDR3 has 15 amino acids. Losses at the gene ends were 5 bases for V and 7 bases for J; bases not matched to a gene: 7. The CDR3 sequence: CASSPTPSGGNEQFF. The DNA of the CDR3 is TGTGCCAGCAGTCCCACCCCTAGCGGGGGGAATGAGCAGTTCTTC.

The rearrangement links TRBV7-9 to TRBJ2-7; no definite D call. CDR3 length: 12 residues. Germline CDR1 and CDR2: SEHNR and FQNEAQ (reference sequence). Trimming cost V 1 base and J 12 bases, with 13 bases left between them. CDR3 sequence (DNA): TGTGCCAGCAGCTTAGTTGGAGTGGGTCTGTACTTC. This translates into CASSLVGVGLYF.

V is TRBV5-1 and J is TRBJ2-2; maybe TRBD1 (6 bases). The V end lost 2 bases, the J end lost 1 base, and 12 bases lay between the germline ends. This CDR3 comprises 16 residues. Germline values: CDR1 SGHRS, CDR2 YFSETQ. The CDR3 reads CASSFSPTGNTGELFF. CDR3 in DNA: TGCGCCAGCAGCTTTTCACCGACAGGGAACACCGGGGAGCTGTTTTTT.

This chain connects TRBV10-3 to TRBJ2-3; 10 nucleotides align to TRBD2. CDR3 length equals 15 residues. Germline V gene data show CDR1 as ENHRY and CDR2 as SYGVKD. V shed 3 bases and J 2 bases; nucleotides not matched to a gene: 2. In DNA, the CDR3 is TGTGCCATCAGTGAAACTAGCGGGACCACAGATACGCAGTATTTT. Amino acids: CAISETSGTTDTQYF.

The V call is TRBV19, the J call TRBJ1-5; 11 bases align to TRBD1. The CDR3 is 13 amino acids. The V gene's germline CDR1 is LNHDA and CDR2 SQIVND (reference sequence). With V trimmed by 6 bases and J by 6 bases, 1 base remained unmatched. CDR3 region: CASRGQGAQPQHF. The CDR3 DNA reads as TGTGCCAGTAGAGGACAGGGGGCTCAGCCCCAGCATTTT.

The V gene is TRBV19, the J gene TRBJ2-7, with D possibly matching TRBD1 (5 bases). Trimming stripped 8 bases from V and 0 bases from J, with 14 bases between. This CDR3 comprises 14 residues. The germline V gene encodes CDR1 LNHDA and CDR2 SQIVND (reference sequence). The CDR3 DNA is TGTGCCAGTTCAGTGCAGACAGTCTCCTACGAGCAGTACTTC. Protein sequence: CASSVQTVSYEQYF.

The chain has TRBV5-1 and TRBJ1-2; the D gene is possibly TRBD1 (6 bases). In germline, CDR1 is SGHRS, CDR2 YFSETQ. V was clipped by 1 base and J by 2 bases, with 21 bases between them. The CDR3 extends over 18 amino acids. CDR3 DNA sequence: TGCGCCAGCAGCTTGTCTCGGCCGACGGACAGACTAAACTATGGCTACACCTTC. The encoded protein is CASSLSRPTDRLNYGYTF.

This chain joins TRBV30 and TRBJ2-3; 8 bases are shared with TRBD1. V lost 3 bases and J lost 6; bases outside the gene matches: 8. The CDR3 is 14 residues long. Germline values: CDR1 GTSNPN, CDR2 SVGIG (reference sequence). This chain's CDR3 is CAWRMTGAGDTQYF. Written as DNA, the CDR3 is TGTGCCTGGAGGATGACAGGGGCAGGGGATACGCAGTATTTT.

The chain is built from TRBV18 and TRBJ2-3, with D perhaps TRBD2 (6 bases). The CDR3 is 17 amino acids. Germline loops: CDR1 KGHSH, CDR2 LQKENI. V lost 2 bases and J 5 bases, leaving 20 bases between the germline ends. DNA of the CDR3: TGTGCCAGCTCACCATTGTCTACCGGGGGACTCGGAGATACGCAGTATTTT. Its translation is CASSPLSTGGLGDTQYF.

This rearrangement joins TRBV5-1 to TRBJ2-1; 8 nucleotides agree with TRBD2. This CDR3 is built from 14 residues. The ends lost 3 bases at V and 7 bases at J; junction bases unmatched: 6. Germline V CDR1 and CDR2: SGHRS, YFSETQ. The CDR3 protein is CASSSGGGLNEQFF. For the CDR3, the DNA is TGCGCCAGCAGCTCGGGCGGGGGGTTGAATGAGCAGTTCTTC.

The rearrangement links TRBV7-8 to TRBJ2-2; 10 positions match TRBD1. The CDR3 consists of 16 residues. In germline, CDR1 is SGHVS, CDR2 FQNEAQ. Unmatched junction bases numbered 6, after V lost 4 bases and J lost 4 bases. For the CDR3, the DNA is TGTGCCAGCAGCTCCTACGGGGACAGGGGCACCGGGGAGCTGTTTTTT. Residues: CASSSYGDRGTGELFF.